This T cell receptor beta chain originates from a study of T-cell reconstitution after alpha-beta-depleted transplantation in children. In its sample, this clonotype was seen many times. No antigen is known for it. Whole-study results and caveats: Elevated TCRbeta diversity at day 60 was traced, in some patients, to surviving recipient T cells and thymic progenitors. At the one-year point after transplant, T-cell counts and TCRbeta diversity were found to come mostly from T cells that had been newly produced. There were reportedly several hundred expanded graft clones from which alpha-beta T cells came about two months after transplant.

The CDR3 spans 16 residues. V lost 3 bases and J lost 1, with 15 bases in between. Germline lookup yields CDR1 MDHEN and CDR2 SYDVKM. Preparation of the TCRbeta library used unique molecular identifiers. One entry per CDR3 protein results from TCRdb running MiXCR on the PCR reads. The top ten hold just under 7.5% of the sample, which has around 270,000 distinct CDR3 sequences, 10% seen once. The sequencing used PBMCs, collected before TCRalphabeta/CD19-depleted stem cell transplant. The origin of this receptor is a boy under two years old with acute myeloid leukemia, due to receive a stem cell transplant. This rearrangement joins TRBV28 to TRBJ2-5; the D gene is possibly TRBD2 (5 bases). DNA of the CDR3: TGTGCCAGCAGTTTGAGAGCTAGCCAGGTCCAAGAGACCCAGTACTTC. It translates to CASSLRASQVQETQYF.